This TCR beta chain was identified in a study of cytomegalovirus exposure and HLA in healthy donors. Findings and caveats of the study: Being indistinguishable, some V segments were excluded, TRBV6-2 and TRBV6-3 among them. CMV antigen specificity was confirmed in vitro for a few CMV-associated chains. The classifier reportedly diagnosed cytomegalovirus status with high sensitivity and specificity.

The PCR had 60 Vbeta and 13 Jbeta primers. Libraries were prepared by immunoSEQ multiplex PCR; TCRdb keeps only in-frame clonotypes and omits some of them. The sample lists under 200,000 clones; 80% were seen once. Worth noting for this clone: Its antigen is unidentified.

Healthy people donating bone marrow made up the donors. From germline, CDR1 is LGHNA and CDR2 YSLEER. The length of the CDR3 is 16 residues. V dropped 0 bases and J dropped 0 bases, with 9 bases sitting between them. The rearrangement links TRBV4-3 to TRBJ2-1, with D tentatively TRBD2 (5 bases). The sequence derives from a woman between 50 and 59 years old in good health and CMV-seronegative. The material sequenced was PBMCs. As DNA, the CDR3 is TGCGCCAGCAGCCAAGATTCGGGGTTCTCCTACAATGAGCAGTTCTTC. Translation gives CASSQDSGFSYNEQFF.